This T cell receptor beta chain was documented in a study of blood T cell repertoires in COVID-19. In the study overall: Italy, Spain and the United States were the sources of the convalescent and acute COVID-19 samples. Sample material is recorded as cDNA or gDNA derived from T cells, B-cell-depleted T cells, or PBMCs.

The junction had 8 bases not matched to a gene; V was cut back by 3 bases and J by 0 bases. CDR1 and CDR2 (germline): KGHDR, SFDVKD. The CDR3 contains 17 residues. Per the original data handling: Amplified reference gene primers provided the basis for estimating nucleated cell counts. The table came from immunoSEQ multiplex PCR; TCRdb's copy has only in-frame clones and leaves some out. The DNA was the basis for D and trimming; V, J and clone size are from that table. Here the sample spans 80,000 to 90,000 clones, more than 70% being singletons. V gene TRBV24-1 combines with J gene TRBJ2-5; 8 nucleotides line up with TRBD1. The specimen sequenced was peripheral blood. The receptor's source is a woman between 70 and 85 years old with acute or convalescent COVID-19. CDR3 amino acids: CATSDVHGTGHQETQYF. The CDR3 DNA reads as TGTGCCACCAGTGATGTTCACGGGACAGGACACCAAGAGACCCAGTACTTC.